This is a list of T cell receptor beta chains from one sample in a study of cytomegalovirus exposure and HLA in healthy donors. Clones were read by immunoSEQ multiplex PCR, and TCRdb kept only the in-frame ones, dropping some. The table has some 110,000 clones, about 85% seen once. The sample comprised PBMCs. The source is a man aged 18 to 29 in good health and CMV-seropositive. The CDR3 runs from the conserved cysteine through the conserved F or W. D genes are given only for firm matches. Clone sizes are given selectively: once, few, many, or a class where the clone is expanded.

J gene	clone size	V gene	D gene	CDR3 DNA	CDR3 protein
TRBJ2-4	-	TRBV6-5	-	TGTGCCAGCAGTTACTCGAATGAGGGCAAAAACATTCAGTACTTC	CASSYSNEGKNIQYF
TRBJ1-1	-	TRBV7-2	-	TGTGCCAGCAGCTTAGGTTTAACTGAAGCTTTCTTT	CASSLGLTEAFF
TRBJ1-5	-	TRBV27	TRBD1	TGTGCCAGCAGTGGGGGACAGGGTTGGAATCAGCCCCAGCATTTT	CASSGGQGWNQPQHF
TRBJ1-6	-	TRBV5-6	TRBD1	TGTGCCAGCAGCTTGGACAGGGGCTTACATAATTCACCCCTCCACTTT	CASSLDRGLHNSPLHF
TRBJ2-6	-	TRBV2	-	TGTGCCAGCAGTTTTGCCGGTATCGGGGTTGGGGCCAACGTCCTGACTTTC	CASSFAGIGVGANVLTF
TRBJ2-3	-	TRBV4-1	TRBD2	TGCGCCAGCAGCCAAGATCCCACTAGCGGGGGGATTCATAAGCGTACGCAGTATTTT	CASSQDPTSGGIHKRTQYF
TRBJ2-2	-	TRBV7-2	TRBD1	TGTGCCAGCAGCCGTGACAGGGCGAACACCGGGGAGCTGTTTTTT	CASSRDRANTGELFF
TRBJ2-7	-	TRBV6-5	TRBD1	TGTGCCAGCAGTTCCCAGGGTCACACAGGGGGCTACGAGCAGTACTTC	CASSSQGHTGGYEQYF
TRBJ1-2	-	TRBV28	-	TGTGCCAGCAGAAACCGGACACCTCCTAACTATGGCTACACCTTC	CASRNRTPPNYGYTF
TRBJ1-1	-	TRBV2	TRBD1	TGTGCCAGCAGTGCCAGAGGGCAGGGGGCAGAAGCTTTCTTT	CASSARGQGAEAFF
TRBJ2-7	-	TRBV6-1	-	TGTGCCAGCACGCGGACAGTATCCTACGAGCAGTACTTC	CASTRTVSYEQYF
TRBJ2-7	-	TRBV7-2	-	TGTGCCAGCAGCGCGACAGGTTACGAGCAGTACTTC	CASSATGYEQYF
TRBJ2-2	-	TRBV5-1	TRBD2	TGCGCCAGCAAAGAGGGACTAGCGGGGGAGAGTGGCGGGGAGCTGTTTTTT	CASKEGLAGESGGELFF
TRBJ1-2	few	TRBV2	-	TGTGCCAGCAGTGAAAAGGGGTCTCGCTACACCTTC	CASSEKGSRYTF
TRBJ1-1	-	TRBV7-9	-	TGTGCCAGCAGCTTAGAGGCGGGGGCTGAAGCTTTCTTT	CASSLEAGAEAFF
TRBJ1-3	-	TRBV28	-	TGTGCCAGCATCCCGGGGGGGGGCCGCGGAGGCACCATATATTTT	CASIPGGGRGGTIYF
TRBJ1-1	-	TRBV5-1	-	TGCGCCAGCAACTCTCAGGACAGAGGAACTGAAGCTTTCTTT	CASNSQDRGTEAFF
TRBJ1-2	once	TRBV6-1	TRBD1	TGTGCCAGCAGTTCGGACAGGGCCCCCCTGATGGGCTACACCTTC	CASSSDRAPLMGYTF
TRBJ1-2	-	TRBV14	-	TGTGCCAGCAGCCAAATGTCTTCCCGCTATGGCTACACCTTC	CASSQMSSRYGYTF
TRBJ1-1	once	TRBV7-2	-	TGTGCCAGCAGCTTAAAGGGGGAGTGGAACACTGAAGCTTTCTTT	CASSLKGEWNTEAFF
TRBJ2-1	-	TRBV4-2	-	TGTGCCAGCAGCCAGCCCGGACTACCTAATGAGCAGTTCTTC	CASSQPGLPNEQFF
TRBJ1-4	-	TRBV16	TRBD1	TGTGCCAGCAGCGACGGGACAGCCAAGGAAAAACTGTTTTTT	CASSDGTAKEKLFF
TRBJ1-5	-	TRBV2	-	TGTGCCAGCCGACAGGCCAGCAATCAGCCCCAGCATTTT	CASRQASNQPQHF
TRBJ2-1	-	TRBV7-2	-	TGTGCCAGCAGCCCCCGGGACTCAACCTACAATGAGCAGTTCTTC	CASSPRDSTYNEQFF
TRBJ1-4	few	TRBV25-1	-	TGTGCCAGCAGTGATCCCGCCCCGCAGGCAGGGGAAAAACTGTTTTTT	CASSDPAPQAGEKLFF
TRBJ2-1	-	TRBV7-8	TRBD2	TGTGCCAGCAGCTCGGGACTAGCGGGGGGGCCGTGGAATGAGCAGTTCTTC	CASSSGLAGGPWNEQFF
TRBJ1-5	few	TRBV25-1	-	TGTGCCAGCAGTGAATCCAGTCAGCCCCAGCATTTT	CASSESSQPQHF
TRBJ1-5	-	TRBV30	TRBD1	TGTGCCTGGTCGGGACAGGGGGGTCAGCCCCAGCATTTT	CAWSGQGGQPQHF
TRBJ2-1	-	TRBV7-9	TRBD2	TGTGCCAGCAGCTCTTTCGGGACTAGCGGGGACAATGAGCAGTTCTTC	CASSSFGTSGDNEQFF
TRBJ1-4	-	TRBV4-1	TRBD1	TGCGCCAGCAGCCAAGGGGCAGGGGGAAATGAAAAACTGTTTTTT	CASSQGAGGNEKLFF
TRBJ2-5	-	TRBV10-3	TRBD1	TGTGCCATCAGCCCTCACCAAAGACAGGGACAAGAGACCCAGTACTTC	CAISPHQRQGQETQYF
TRBJ2-3	-	TRBV5-1	-	TGCGCCAGCAGCTTGGCGAGTAACCCCAGCACAGATACGCAGTATTTT	CASSLASNPSTDTQYF
TRBJ1-1	-	TRBV6-1	-	TGTGCCAGCAGTTTACTTGTTGCGAACACTGAAGCTTTCTTT	CASSLLVANTEAFF
TRBJ1-5	-	TRBV6-5	-	TGTGCCAGCAGCCGTACAGGGATGGGCAATCAGCCCCAGCATTTT	CASSRTGMGNQPQHF
TRBJ2-7	-	TRBV6-5	TRBD1	TGTGCCAGCAGTTACGGACAGGGGAGGATCTACGAGCAGTACTTC	CASSYGQGRIYEQYF
TRBJ1-5	-	TRBV5-1	-	TGCGCCAGCAGCTTGGAGGGACTCCCTGGGCAGCCCCAGCATTTT	CASSLEGLPGQPQHF
TRBJ2-1	-	TRBV7-7	TRBD1	TGTGCCAGCAGCCGGGGACAGGGTAGTAGCGCTGAGCAGTTCTTC	CASSRGQGSSAEQFF
TRBJ1-6	-	TRBV5-6	-	TGTGCCGCCAACCTAAGGACAGATAATTCACCCCTCCACTTT	CAANLRTDNSPLHF
TRBJ2-5	-	TRBV2	TRBD2	TGTGCCAGCCTAACGGGGGGTCCAAACCAGTACTTC	CASLTGGPNQYF
TRBJ1-1	-	TRBV5-1	-	TGCGCCAGCACCGAGCGAGCAGGGTTGAACACTGAAGCTTTCTTT	CASTERAGLNTEAFF
TRBJ1-2	once	TRBV28	TRBD1	TGTGCCAGCAGTTTGGGCAGGGGGATTGGCTACACCTTC	CASSLGRGIGYTF
TRBJ2-5	-	TRBV5-4	-	TGTGCCAGCAGCTTGGACCAGCAAGAGACCCAGTACTTC	CASSLDQQETQYF
TRBJ1-5	-	TRBV6-1	TRBD1	TGTGCCAGCAAATTCGAGGGACAGCGCAATCAGCCCCAGCATTTT	CASKFEGQRNQPQHF
TRBJ2-1	-	TRBV7-2	TRBD2	TGTGCCAGCAGCTCCCCGTCGGTCGTCGGGGGGGGCAATGAGCAGTTCTTC	CASSSPSVVGGGNEQFF
TRBJ2-4	-	TRBV5-1	-	TGCGCCAGCAGCTTGGCAGGGGCCAAAAACATTCAGTACTTC	CASSLAGAKNIQYF
TRBJ1-2	-	TRBV4-2	-	TGTGCCAGCAGCCCTCCCAGCGGAAACTATGGCTACACCTTC	CASSPPSGNYGYTF
TRBJ2-5	-	TRBV4-2	TRBD1	TGTGCCAGCAGCCATCACGGACAGGGGAGTGGAGAGACCCAGTACTTC	CASSHHGQGSGETQYF
TRBJ1-5	-	TRBV4-2	-	TGTGCCAGCAGCCAAAGTAGGCGCGGGGGGCCGGGACCCCAGCATTTT	CASSQSRRGGPGPQHF
TRBJ1-2	-	TRBV27	-	TGTGCCAGCAGTCTGTCAGGTCTGAAGGGCTACACCTTC	CASSLSGLKGYTF
TRBJ1-1	-	TRBV13	-	TGTGCCAGCAGCGGGCAGGGGAACCCCCTTGAAGCTTTCTTT	CASSGQGNPLEAFF
TRBJ2-5	-	TRBV7-9	TRBD1	TGTGCCAGCAGCCCTACAGGGGTCGTAGAGACCCAGTACTTC	CASSPTGVVETQYF
TRBJ2-3	-	TRBV10-3	TRBD2	TGTGCCACCACTCCCGGGACTAGCGGAGGCGCGGATACGCAGTATTTT	CATTPGTSGGADTQYF
TRBJ1-6	-	TRBV7-9	-	TGTGCCAGCAGCGCTATCGGGGGATCACCCCTCCACTTT	CASSAIGGSPLHF
TRBJ2-4	-	TRBV28	TRBD1	TGTGCCAGCAGTTTAGGACAGGCTAAAAACATTCAGTACTTC	CASSLGQAKNIQYF
TRBJ2-7	-	TRBV28	-	TGTGCCAGCAGCCCCCCCGGAGAGGGACATTATGGCTCCTACGAGCAGTACTTC	CASSPPGEGHYGSYEQYF
TRBJ2-1	-	TRBV5-1	-	TGCGCCAGCAGCTTGACAGATTACAATGAGCAGTTCTTC	CASSLTDYNEQFF